A single T cell receptor (beta chain) is shown here with its context. Germline loops: CDR1 MNHEY, CDR2 SMNVEV (reference sequence). Trimming took off 4 bases at V and 3 bases at J, with 25 bases between the two ends. This CDR3 comprises 19 residues. Profiled with immunoSEQ multiplex PCR; TCRdb holds only in-frame clones, not every one. The top ten clones hold 9.5% to 11% of a sample with some 72,000 clones, roughly 92% of them seen once. This sample is part of a study of OX40 agonist ivuxolimab in advanced cancers. Study at large: In this cohort, patients received ivuxolimab, an agonistic anti-OX40 (CD134) antibody.

The material was CD4+ or CD8+ T cells sorted from blood, obtained in a trial of the OX40 agonist ivuxolimab. This TCR was recovered from an adult with an advanced solid tumor such as melanoma, head and neck, liver or kidney cancer. The chain has TRBV27 and TRBJ1-5; the D gene is possibly TRBD1 (5 bases). The CDR3 sequence: CASSWPPGRLRRDNQPQHF. The CDR3 DNA sequence: TGTGCCAGCAGTTGGCCACCGGGGCGGCTCAGGAGGGACAATCAGCCCCAGCATTTT.